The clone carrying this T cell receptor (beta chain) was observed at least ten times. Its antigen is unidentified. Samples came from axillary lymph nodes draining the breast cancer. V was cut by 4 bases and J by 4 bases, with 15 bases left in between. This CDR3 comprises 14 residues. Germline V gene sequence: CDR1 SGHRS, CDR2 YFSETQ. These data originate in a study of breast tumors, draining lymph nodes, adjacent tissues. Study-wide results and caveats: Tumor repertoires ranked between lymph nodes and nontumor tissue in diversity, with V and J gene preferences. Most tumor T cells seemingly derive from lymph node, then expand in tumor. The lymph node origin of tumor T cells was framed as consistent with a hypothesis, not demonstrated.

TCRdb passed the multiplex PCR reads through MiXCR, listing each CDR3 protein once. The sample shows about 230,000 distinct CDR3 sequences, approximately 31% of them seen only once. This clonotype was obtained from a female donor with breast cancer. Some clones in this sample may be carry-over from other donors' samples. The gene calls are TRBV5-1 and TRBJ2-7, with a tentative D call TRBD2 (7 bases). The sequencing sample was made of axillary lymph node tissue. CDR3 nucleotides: TGCGCCAGCAGCCCTTGGGGGGGCGAGTACGAGCAGTACTTC. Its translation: CASSPWGGEYEQYF.